Below are 10 T cell receptor beta chains sequenced from a single sample in a study of blood T cell repertoires in COVID-19. Only in-frame clones appear in the TCRdb table, and some are missing; sequencing was by immunoSEQ multiplex PCR. The sample has 200,000 to 300,000 clones, under 85% seen once. Sample: peripheral blood. These receptors all stem from a man aged 25 to 40 who had recovered from COVID-19.

The chain joins TRBV7-2 to TRBJ2-7; 7 positions agree with TRBD1. Germline loops: CDR1 SGHTA, CDR2 FQGNSA. CDR3 size: 14 residues. Trimming removed 1 base from V and 3 bases from J; junction bases left unmatched: 3. Here the CDR3 reads CASSLDPGGYEQYF. The CDR3 DNA reads as TGTGCCAGCAGCTTAGATCCAGGGGGCTACGAGCAGTACTTC. The whole variable domain, filled in from reference TRBV7-2 and TRBJ2-7, reads GAGVSQSPSNKVTEKGKDVELRCDPISGHTALYWYRQSLGQGLEFLIYFQGNSAPDKSGLPSDRFSAERTGGSVSTLTIQRTQQEDSAVYLCASSLDPGGYEQYFGPGTRLTVT.

V gene TRBV27 combines with J gene TRBJ2-3; tentatively, D is TRBD2 (5 bases). Germline loops: CDR1 MNHEY, CDR2 SMNVEV (reference sequence). The V and J ends lost 6 bases and 4 bases respectively, with 11 bases between them. This CDR3 spans 13 amino acids. This CDR3 reads CASRFSSADTQYF. In DNA form, the CDR3 reads TGTGCCAGCAGGTTTAGTAGCGCAGATACGCAGTATTTT.

This chain joins TRBV7-2 and TRBJ2-5; 14 nucleotides match TRBD2. The CDR3 spans 14 residues. Trimming cost V 5 bases and J 9 bases; bases outside gene matches: 5. Germline CDR1 is SGHTA and CDR2 is FQGNSA. For the CDR3, the DNA is TGTGCCAGCAGCCACCTGACTAGCGGGGGGGCCCAGTACTTC. Its translation is CASSHLTSGGAQYF.

DNA for the CDR3: TGTGCCAGCAGCCCCGGGACTAATAATGAAAAACTGTTTTTT. This sequence encodes CASSPGTNNEKLFF. The V gene is TRBV5-5, the J gene TRBJ1-4; the D gene is possibly TRBD1 (5 bases). Germline loops: CDR1 SGHKS, CDR2 YYEKEE (reference sequence). With 4 bases removed from V and 4 bases from J, the gap between germline ends came to 11 bases. The CDR3 covers 14 residues. The full variable domain, completed using reference TRBV5-5 and TRBJ1-4, is DAGVTQSPTHLIKTRGQQVTLRCSPISGHKSVSWYQQVLGQGPQFIFQYYEKEERGRGNFPDRFSARQFPNYSSELNVNALLLGDSALYLCASSPGTNNEKLFFGSGTQLSVL.

The CDR3 spells CATSGGSVNQPQHF. For the CDR3, the DNA is TGTGCCACTAGCGGGGGGTCAGTCAATCAGCCCCAGCATTTT. The chain links TRBV19 to TRBJ1-5; D might be TRBD1 (5 bases). Trimming removed 10 bases at V and 3 bases at J, with 16 bases between. Germline V CDR1 and CDR2: LNHDA, SQIVND (reference sequence). CDR3 length: 14 amino acids. The full variable domain, its missing parts supplied by reference TRBV19 and TRBJ1-5, is DGGITQSPKYLFRKEGQNVTLSCEQNLNHDAMYWYRQDPGQGLRLIYYSQIVNDFQKGDIAEGYSVSREKKESFPLTVTSAQKNPTAFYLCATSGGSVNQPQHFGDGTRLSIL.

In DNA form, the CDR3 reads TGTGCCAGAAGCTTCCGGAGACAGGGGTATGAGGATAGCAATCAGCCCCAGCATTTT. Residues: CARSFRRQGYEDSNQPQHF. V and J are TRBV5-3 and TRBJ1-5; 8 positions match TRBD1. TRBV5-3 counts as an open reading frame of uncertain function. Trimming removed 2 bases from V and 0 bases from J; junction bases left unmatched: 13. The CDR3 consists of 19 residues.

This clone was counted only a few times. The chain joins TRBV2 to TRBJ1-5, with D possibly TRBD1 on 5 matching bases. This CDR3 comprises 15 residues. Per the germline V gene, CDR1 is SNHLY and CDR2 is FYNNEI. V lost 6 bases and J lost 6, with 18 bases in between. The CDR3 region is CASSPLWGEGQPQHF. CDR3 nucleotides: TGTGCCAGCAGCCCCCTCTGGGGGGAAGGTCAGCCCCAGCATTTT.

This chain connects TRBV10-1 to TRBJ2-1; possible D gene TRBD2, 7 bases. The V gene lost 4 bases and the J gene lost 7 bases, with 14 bases spanning the gap. The V gene's germline CDR1 is WNHNN and CDR2 SYGVQD (reference sequence). CDR3 size: 14 residues. CDR3 coding DNA: TGCGCCAGCAGTGCCGCGGGGGCCCTGAATGAGCAGTTCTTC. It specifies CASSAAGALNEQFF.

This rearrangement joins TRBV28 to TRBJ2-1; a possible D gene is TRBD2 (6 bases). Germline V lookup: CDR1 MDHEN, CDR2 SYDVKM. Trimming pared 5 bases from V and 3 bases from J, leaving 14 bases between. The CDR3 is 15 amino acids. The CDR3 is CASSLGTDNYNEQFF. CDR3 DNA: TGTGCCAGCAGTCTAGGGACTGATAACTACAATGAGCAGTTCTTC.

This rearrangement joins TRBV5-1 to TRBJ2-7; possibly TRBD1 for D (5 bases). CDR3 length: 15 residues. Germline CDR1 reads SGHRS; CDR2 reads YFSETQ. With 1 base removed from V and 0 bases from J, the gap between germline ends came to 11 bases. The CDR3 loop reads CASSLKQESSYEQYF. The CDR3, as DNA: TGCGCCAGCAGCTTGAAACAGGAAAGCTCCTACGAGCAGTACTTC.